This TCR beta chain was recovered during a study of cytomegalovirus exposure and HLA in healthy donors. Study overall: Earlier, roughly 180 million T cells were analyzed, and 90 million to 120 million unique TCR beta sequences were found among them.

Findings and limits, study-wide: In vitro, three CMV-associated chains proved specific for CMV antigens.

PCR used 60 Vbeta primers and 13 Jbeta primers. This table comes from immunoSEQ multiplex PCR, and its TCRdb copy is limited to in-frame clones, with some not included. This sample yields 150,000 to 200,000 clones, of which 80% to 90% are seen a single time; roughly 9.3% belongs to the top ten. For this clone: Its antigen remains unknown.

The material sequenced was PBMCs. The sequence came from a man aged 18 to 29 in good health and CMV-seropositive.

CDR3 in DNA: TGTGCCAGCATCCCTGTAATGATGGGCACAAAGTACACCGGGGAGCTGTTTTTT. Amino acids: CASIPVMMGTKYTGELFF. The V gene is TRBV27, the J gene TRBJ2-2; D remains ambiguous. The CDR3 is 18 amino acids. The ends were cut back, 7 bases at V and 3 bases at J, with 24 bases in the middle. Germline loops: CDR1 MNHEY, CDR2 SMNVEV (reference sequence).